The T cell receptor beta chain under discussion was sequenced for a study of cytomegalovirus exposure and HLA in healthy donors. Findings and caveats of the study: For TCR beta chains, V- and J-gene trimming was later linked to a missense DCLRE1C variant. In a later analysis, the majority of CMV-associated beta chains seemingly showed HLA restriction. Researchers had no immune exposure information except CMV serostatus available. Reportedly, cytomegalovirus status was diagnosed with high sensitivity and specificity.

Amplification used 60 Vbeta primers and 13 Jbeta primers. Using immunoSEQ multiplex PCR, the repertoire was profiled, and TCRdb retains in-frame clones only, with some absent. The table records 99,000 or so clones, more than 65% of them present only once. J was trimmed by 1 base and V by 5 bases; bases with no gene match: 6. This CDR3 is 15 amino acids long. CDR1 and CDR2 (germline): SGHAT, FQNNGV. As to this clone: Antigen specificity is unknown.

V usage is TRBV11-2 and J usage is TRBJ1-1; 8 positions agree with TRBD1. Sequenced: PBMCs. This clonotype was sampled from a man aged 25-45 years in good health and CMV-seronegative. The CDR3 nucleotides are TGTGCCAGCAGCGCTTTAACAGGGGGGAACACTGAAGCTTTCTTT. As protein: CASSALTGGNTEAFF.